The source of this T cell receptor beta chain is a study of shared clonotypes between healthy human individuals. Study summary: Sampling drew on donors who were a couple of women and a few men aged 18 to 49. Whole-study findings and limits: Sharing across four donors was seen in around 5% of naive CD4 clonotypes.

The method was immunoSEQ multiplex PCR; TCRdb's version includes in-frame clones alone and lacks a portion of them. This table holds 1,500,000 or so clones, 96% found once. There are 14 residues in the CDR3. CDR1 SGDLS and CDR2 YYNGEE come from the germline V gene. V was cut by 0 bases and J by 2 bases, with 3 bases left in between. Regarding this clone: Its specificity is unknown.

The gene calls are TRBV9 and TRBJ2-6; D remains unclear. The clonotype comes from a young man in good health. Sequenced: naive CD4+ T cells sorted from blood. Subset of the sample: CD45RA+ positively selected. In DNA, the CDR3 is TGTGCCAGCAGCGTAGAGACTGGGGCCAACGTCCTGACTTTC. This sequence encodes CASSVETGANVLTF.